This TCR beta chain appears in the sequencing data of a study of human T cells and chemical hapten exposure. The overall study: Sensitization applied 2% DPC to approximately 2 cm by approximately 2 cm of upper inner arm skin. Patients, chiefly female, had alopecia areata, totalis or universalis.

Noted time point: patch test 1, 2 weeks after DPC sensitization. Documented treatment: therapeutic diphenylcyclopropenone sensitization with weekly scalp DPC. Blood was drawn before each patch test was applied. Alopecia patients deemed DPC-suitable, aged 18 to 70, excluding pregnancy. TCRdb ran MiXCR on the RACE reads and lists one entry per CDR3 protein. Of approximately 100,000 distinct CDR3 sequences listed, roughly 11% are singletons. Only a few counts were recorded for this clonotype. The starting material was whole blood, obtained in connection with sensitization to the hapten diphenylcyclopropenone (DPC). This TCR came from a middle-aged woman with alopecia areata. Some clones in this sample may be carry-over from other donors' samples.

The CDR3 here is CSAGTGALSPLHF. CDR3 sequence (DNA): TGCAGTGCTGGGACAGGGGCTCTTTCACCCCTCCACTTT. The chain recombines TRBV20-1 with TRBJ1-6, with TRBD1 identical over 10 bases. Unmatched junction bases numbered 4, after V lost 5 bases and J lost 9 bases. Germline V CDR1 and CDR2: DFQATT, SNEGSKA (reference sequence). The CDR3 covers 13 residues.